One TCR beta chain is described in this entry. Its specificity is unknown. The data belong to a study of naive and memory T cell subsets. Findings of the study overall: RNA-based TCR counts may shift with T cell activation and differentiation. Possibly reflecting memory cells re-expressing CD45RA, a few larger clonotypes occurred in naive repertoires, especially CD8.

Both TRBC1 and TRBC2 were covered by a beta constant-region primer of two equimolar oligonucleotides. Nested alpha and beta constant-region primers with the SP2 primer drove four PCR rounds on ligated cDNA. TCRdb fed the UMI-ligation and nested PCR reads into MiXCR, producing one record per CDR3 protein. In the table there are some 82,000 distinct CDR3 sequences, about 11% of which are singletons. Germline V gene data show CDR1 as SGHRS and CDR2 as YFSETQ. The V end lost 1 base, the J end lost 0 bases, and 7 bases lay between the germline ends. CDR3 length: 14 amino acids. The receptor comes from a human donor in good health. The chain is built from TRBV5-1 and TRBJ1-1; a possible D gene is TRBD1 (5 bases). The sequenced sample was naive CD4+ T cells from blood. The CDR3 bases are TGCGCCAGCAGCTTGACAGGTTTGAACACTGAAGCTTTCTTT. Protein product: CASSLTGLNTEAFF.